This T cell receptor beta chain was obtained from a study of blood T cell repertoires in COVID-19. The method was immunoSEQ multiplex PCR; TCRdb's version includes in-frame clones alone and lacks a portion of them. Of 60,000 or so clones listed, around 91% are singletons. The CDR3 runs to 13 residues. Trimming at V came to 3 bases and at J to 4 bases, leaving 2 bases not matched to a gene. Germline lookup yields CDR1 MNHEY and CDR2 SMNVEV (reference sequence). The clonotype comes from a man in his fifties or sixties with active COVID-19. Sequenced input: peripheral blood. V is TRBV27 and J is TRBJ2-7, with 8 bases fitting TRBD1. CDR3 amino acids: CASSLWTGYEQYF. The DNA for the CDR3 is TGTGCCAGCAGTTTGTGGACAGGGTACGAGCAGTACTTC.